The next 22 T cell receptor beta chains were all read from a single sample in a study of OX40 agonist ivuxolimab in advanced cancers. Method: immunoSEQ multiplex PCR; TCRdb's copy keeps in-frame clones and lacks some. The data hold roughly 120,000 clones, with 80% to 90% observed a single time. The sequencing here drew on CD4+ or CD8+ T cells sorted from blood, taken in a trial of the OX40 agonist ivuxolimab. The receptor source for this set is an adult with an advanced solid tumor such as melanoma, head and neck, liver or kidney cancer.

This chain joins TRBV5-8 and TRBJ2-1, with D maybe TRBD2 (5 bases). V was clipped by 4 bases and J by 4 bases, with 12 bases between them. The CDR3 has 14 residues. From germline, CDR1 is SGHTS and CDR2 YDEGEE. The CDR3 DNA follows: TGTGCCAGCAGCCCAGGAGGCGGGTACAATGAGCAGTTCTTC. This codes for CASSPGGGYNEQFF.

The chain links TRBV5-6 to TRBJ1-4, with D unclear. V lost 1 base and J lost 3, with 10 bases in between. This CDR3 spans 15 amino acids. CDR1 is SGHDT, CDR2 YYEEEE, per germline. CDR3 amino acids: CASSLSLGPNEKLFF. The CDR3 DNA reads TGTGCCAGCAGCTTGTCACTCGGCCCTAATGAAAAACTGTTTTTT.

The CDR3 bases are TGTGCCAGTAGTATGGGGTTGGGCGGGGCGACCCAGTACTTC. Translated, it gives CASSMGLGGATQYF. The rearrangement links TRBV19 to TRBJ2-5; a possible D gene is TRBD2 (6 bases). The CDR3 extends over 14 amino acids. In germline, CDR1 is LNHDA, CDR2 SQIVND (reference sequence). V shed 3 bases and J shed 7 bases, with 15 bases lying between them. Full variable domain (missing parts from reference TRBV19 and TRBJ2-5): DGGITQSPKYLFRKEGQNVTLSCEQNLNHDAMYWYRQDPGQGLRLIYYSQIVNDFQKGDIAEGYSVSREKKESFPLTVTSAQKNPTAFYLCASSMGLGGATQYFGPGTRLLVL.

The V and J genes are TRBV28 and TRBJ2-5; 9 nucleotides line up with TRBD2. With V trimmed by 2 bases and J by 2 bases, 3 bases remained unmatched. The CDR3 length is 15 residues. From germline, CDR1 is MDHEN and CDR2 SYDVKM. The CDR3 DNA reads TGTGCCAGCAGTTTACTAGCGGGGAGGCAAGAGACCCAGTACTTC. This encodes CASSLLAGRQETQYF.

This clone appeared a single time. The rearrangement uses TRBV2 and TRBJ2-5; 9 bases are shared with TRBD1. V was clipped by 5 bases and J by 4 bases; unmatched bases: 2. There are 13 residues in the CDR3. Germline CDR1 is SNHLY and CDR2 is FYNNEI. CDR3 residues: CASSRQGVETQYF. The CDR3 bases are TGTGCCAGCAGTCGACAGGGGGTAGAGACCCAGTACTTC. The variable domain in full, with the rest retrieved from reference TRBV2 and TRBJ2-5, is EPEVTQTPSHQVTQMGQEVILRCVPISNHLYFYWYRQILGQKVEFLVSFYNNEISEKSEIFDDQFSVERPDGSNFTLKIRSTKLEDSAMYFCASSRQGVETQYFGPGTRLLVL.

The CDR3 reads CASTLGEGFPEQYF. CDR3 coding DNA: TGTGCCAGCACCTTGGGCGAAGGGTTTCCCGAGCAGTACTTC. The chain joins TRBV7-9 to TRBJ2-7; D not resolved. Trimming cost V 7 bases and J 6 bases, with 19 bases left between them. Germline loops: CDR1 SEHNR, CDR2 FQNEAQ (reference sequence). There are 14 residues in the CDR3.

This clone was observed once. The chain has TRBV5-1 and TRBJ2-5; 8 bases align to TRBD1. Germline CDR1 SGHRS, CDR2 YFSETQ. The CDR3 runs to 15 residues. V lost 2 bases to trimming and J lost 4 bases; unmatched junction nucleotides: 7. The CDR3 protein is CASSFNQGAGETQYF. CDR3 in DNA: TGCGCCAGCAGCTTCAACCAGGGGGCGGGAGAGACCCAGTACTTC.

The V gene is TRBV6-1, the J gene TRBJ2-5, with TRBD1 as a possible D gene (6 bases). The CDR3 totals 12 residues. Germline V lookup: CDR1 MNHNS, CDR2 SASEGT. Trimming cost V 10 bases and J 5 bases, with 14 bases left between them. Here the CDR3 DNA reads TGTGCCACACAGGGCCTCGCGGAGACCCAGTACTTC. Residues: CATQGLAETQYF.

The CDR3 region has the DNA TGTGCCACCAGCAGAATAACTAGCGGGGGGTTAGCCGAGCAGTACTTC. Translating it yields CATSRITSGGLAEQYF. The chain couples TRBV15 to TRBJ2-7, with 12 bases that match TRBD2. The CDR3 loop spans 16 amino acids. Germline trimming cut 2 bases from V and 6 bases from J; bases unmatched to any gene: 8. Germline V CDR1 and CDR2: LNHNV, YYDKDF (reference sequence).

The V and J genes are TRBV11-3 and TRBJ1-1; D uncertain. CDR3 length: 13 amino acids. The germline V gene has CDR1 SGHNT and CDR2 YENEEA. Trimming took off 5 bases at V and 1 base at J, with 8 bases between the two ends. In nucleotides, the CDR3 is TGTGCCAGCAGCACACAGAGGAACACTGAAGCTTTCTTT. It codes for CASSTQRNTEAFF.

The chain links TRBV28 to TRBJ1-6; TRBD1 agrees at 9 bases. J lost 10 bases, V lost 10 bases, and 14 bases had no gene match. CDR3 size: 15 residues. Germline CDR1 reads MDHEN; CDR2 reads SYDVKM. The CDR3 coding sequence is TGTGCCATCTCGGGGACGGGACAGGGCCGGTCACCCCTCCACTTT. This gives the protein CAISGTGQGRSPLHF. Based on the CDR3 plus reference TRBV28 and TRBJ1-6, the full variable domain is DVKVTQSSRYLVKRTGEKVFLECVQDMDHENMFWYRQDPGLGLRLIYFSYDVKMKEKGDIPEGYSVSREKKERFSLILESASTNQTSMYLCAISGTGQGRSPLHFGNGTRLTVT.

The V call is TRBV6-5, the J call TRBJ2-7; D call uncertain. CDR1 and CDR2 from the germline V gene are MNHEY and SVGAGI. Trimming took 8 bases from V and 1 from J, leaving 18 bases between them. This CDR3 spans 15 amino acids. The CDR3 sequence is CASGSEQGSSYEQYF. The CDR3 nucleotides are TGTGCCAGCGGGTCGGAGCAAGGATCGTCCTACGAGCAGTACTTC.

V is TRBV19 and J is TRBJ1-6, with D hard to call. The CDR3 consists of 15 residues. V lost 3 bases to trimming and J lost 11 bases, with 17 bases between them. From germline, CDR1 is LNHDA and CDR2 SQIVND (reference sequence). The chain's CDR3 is CASSIGGQRKTPLHF. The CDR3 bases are TGTGCCAGTAGTATCGGTGGGCAGAGAAAGACACCCCTCCACTTT.

The CDR3: CASSSMSGGSQETQYF. DNA for the CDR3: TGTGCCAGTAGTTCCATGAGTGGGGGCTCCCAAGAGACCCAGTACTTC. The J gene is TRBJ2-5, the V gene TRBV19; possible D gene TRBD1, 6 bases. Germline V gives CDR1 LNHDA, CDR2 SQIVND (reference sequence). V was trimmed by 5 bases and J by 1 base, leaving 17 bases between them. CDR3 length: 16 amino acids.

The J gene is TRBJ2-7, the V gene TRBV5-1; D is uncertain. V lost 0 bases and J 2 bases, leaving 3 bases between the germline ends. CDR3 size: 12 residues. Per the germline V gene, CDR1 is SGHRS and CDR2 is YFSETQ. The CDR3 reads CASSLVAYEQYF. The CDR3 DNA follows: TGCGCCAGCAGCTTGGTCGCCTACGAGCAGTACTTC.

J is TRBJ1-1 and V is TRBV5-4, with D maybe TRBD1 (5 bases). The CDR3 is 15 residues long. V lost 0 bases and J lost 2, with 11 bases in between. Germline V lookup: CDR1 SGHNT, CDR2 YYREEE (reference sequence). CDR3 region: CASSLVGGSNTEAFF. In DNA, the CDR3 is TGTGCCAGCAGCTTGGTCGGGGGGTCAAACACTGAAGCTTTCTTT.

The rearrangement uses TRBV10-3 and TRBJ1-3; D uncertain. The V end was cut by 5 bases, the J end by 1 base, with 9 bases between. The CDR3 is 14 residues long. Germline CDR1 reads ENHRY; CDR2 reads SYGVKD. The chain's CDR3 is CAISIKGSGNTIYF. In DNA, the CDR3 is TGTGCCATCAGTATCAAAGGGTCTGGAAACACCATATATTTT.

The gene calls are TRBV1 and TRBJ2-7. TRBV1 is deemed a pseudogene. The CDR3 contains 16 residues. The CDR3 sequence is CTSSQLWGTESYEQYF. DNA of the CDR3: TGCACCAGCAGCCAGCTGTGGGGGACCGAGTCCTACGAGCAGTACTTC.

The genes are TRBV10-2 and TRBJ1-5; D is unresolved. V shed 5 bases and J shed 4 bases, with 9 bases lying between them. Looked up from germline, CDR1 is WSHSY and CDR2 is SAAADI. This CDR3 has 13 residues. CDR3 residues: CASSPVQNQPQHF. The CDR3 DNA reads TGCGCCAGCAGTCCGGTCCAAAATCAGCCCCAGCATTTT.

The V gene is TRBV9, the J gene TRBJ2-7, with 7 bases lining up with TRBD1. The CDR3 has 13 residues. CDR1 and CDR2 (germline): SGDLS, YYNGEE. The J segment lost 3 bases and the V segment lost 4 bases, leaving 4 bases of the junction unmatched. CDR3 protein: CASSTGDSYEQYF. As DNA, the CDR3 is TGTGCCAGCAGCACCGGGGACAGCTACGAGCAGTACTTC.

The CDR3 nucleotides are TGCAGCGTTGATGGGACAGGGACCTACGAGCAGTACTTC. Its protein product is CSVDGTGTYEQYF. This chain uses TRBV29-1 with TRBJ2-7; 9 nucleotides align to TRBD1. The CDR3 has 13 residues. CDR1 SQVTM and CDR2 ANQGSEA come from the germline V gene. Trimming removed 3 bases from V and 2 bases from J; junction bases left unmatched: 2.

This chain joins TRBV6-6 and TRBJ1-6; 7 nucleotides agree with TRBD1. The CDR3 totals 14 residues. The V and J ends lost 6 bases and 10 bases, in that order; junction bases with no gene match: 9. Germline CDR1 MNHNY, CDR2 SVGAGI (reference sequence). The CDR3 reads CASRPGTDRSPLHF. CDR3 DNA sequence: TGTGCCAGCAGACCCGGGACAGATCGATCACCCCTCCACTTT.